This TCR beta chain was retrieved from a study of tumor-infiltrating lymphocytes in primary liver carcinoma. Looking at the study overall: The study obtained roughly 3.65 to 7.5 million productive TCRbeta reads per sample, similar across tissue types.

The investigators made TCR beta cDNA from 400 to 550 ng total RNA, using a constant-region primer. Libraries of TCR beta came from three nested multiplex PCR rounds with slightly modified ARM-PCR. Researchers ran the first two PCR rounds for roughly 11 cycles each with TRBV1-TRBV30 forward primers and a C-beta reverse primer. TCRdb reprocessed the multiplex PCR reads with MiXCR, giving one entry per CDR3 protein. The data show approximately 320,000 distinct CDR3 sequences, nearly 60% seen once. The blood RNA (from unsorted whole blood) was obtained, and germline DNA was also extracted. About 4 milliliters of peripheral blood were drawn presurgically. The CDR3 runs to 14 residues. The V end was cut by 1 base, the J end by 3 bases, with 7 bases between. Germline assignment: CDR1 MDHEN and CDR2 SYDVKM. This clonotype came up a few times.

This chain links TRBV28 with TRBJ2-1; D assignment may be TRBD1 or TRBD2 (5 bases each). The origin of this receptor is a woman aged 25 to 45 with primary liver carcinoma and hepatitis B virus infection. Sample: peripheral blood. DNA of the CDR3: TGTGCCAGCAGTTTATTTGGGGGCTACAATGAGCAGTTCTTC. Translation: CASSLFGGYNEQFF.